Here is one T cell receptor beta chain with its context. The sample comes from a study of blood T cell repertoires in COVID-19. As for the study in general: COVID-19 samples from acute and convalescent phases originated in the United States, Italy and Spain.

The assay was immunoSEQ multiplex PCR, and TCRdb's table has in-frame clones only and misses some. Among approximately 250,000 clones, 84% were seen once, and the ten largest hold 8% to 9.5%. This CDR3 region has 16 residues. CDR1 and CDR2 from the germline V gene are SGHTA and FQGTGA. V dropped 4 bases and J dropped 1 base, with 16 bases sitting between them. Sequencing was carried out using peripheral blood. The rearrangement joins TRBV7-3 to TRBJ1-1, with a tentative D call TRBD1 (5 bases). The source is a human donor in a cohort sampled during active COVID-19. The CDR3 loop is CASSSWAGPQNTEAFF. CDR3 sequence (DNA): TGTGCCAGCAGCTCCTGGGCGGGGCCGCAGAACACTGAAGCTTTCTTT.